The T cell receptor beta chain described here comes from a study of cytomegalovirus exposure and HLA in healthy donors. Overall study context: Around 77 million unique TCRs from HLA-typed donors made up an early data release. Study outcomes and limitations: According to an earlier analysis, most TCR beta V segments yielded productive rearrangements about 90% or about 30% of the time. By HLA locus, TCR association rates varied in a later analysis, with DRB1 showing the most and HLA-C the fewest. While the bulk of TCR sequences proved rare, some public TCRs turned up in many donors.

Primers for the PCR totalled 60 Vbeta and 13 Jbeta. This table comes from immunoSEQ multiplex PCR, and its TCRdb copy is limited to in-frame clones, with some not included. Among 110,000 or so clones listed, around 78% were seen once. A remark on this clone: Antigen specificity is unknown.

Sequences were obtained from PBMCs. This TCR was sampled from a male donor in good health and CMV-seronegative.

CDR3 sequence (DNA): TGTGCCAGCAGTGAAGACAGGCCCCCATATGAGACCCAGTACTTC. Protein: CASSEDRPPYETQYF. The chain couples TRBV2 to TRBJ2-5; the D gene is possibly TRBD1 (5 bases). CDR3 length: 15 amino acids. CDR1 SNHLY and CDR2 FYNNEI come from the germline V gene. Trimming took off 1 base at V and 5 bases at J, with 14 bases between the two ends.